Detailed here is one T cell receptor beta chain. The data derive from a study of blood T cells in healthy people across ages. The CDR3 sequence is 13 residues long. Germline-derived CDR1 and CDR2 are SGHRS and YFSETQ. Using a J-beta primer mix together with a sample-barcoded 5' primer, a second PCR was run for roughly 6 to 12 cycles. TCRdb re-derived calls from the 5' RACE reads in MiXCR, one entry per CDR3 protein. This table holds about 1 million distinct CDR3 sequences, under 55% found once. Source material: blood. The chain joins TRBV5-1 to TRBJ2-5, with D possibly being TRBD1 (5 bases). The end of the DNA aligns better with TRBJ2-1, so the J call may be wrong. The origin of this receptor is a woman in her sixties or seventies in good health. CDR3 sequence: CASRKDNQETQFF. The DNA of the CDR3 is TGCGCCAGCAGGAAGGACAACCAAGAGACCCAGTTCTTC.